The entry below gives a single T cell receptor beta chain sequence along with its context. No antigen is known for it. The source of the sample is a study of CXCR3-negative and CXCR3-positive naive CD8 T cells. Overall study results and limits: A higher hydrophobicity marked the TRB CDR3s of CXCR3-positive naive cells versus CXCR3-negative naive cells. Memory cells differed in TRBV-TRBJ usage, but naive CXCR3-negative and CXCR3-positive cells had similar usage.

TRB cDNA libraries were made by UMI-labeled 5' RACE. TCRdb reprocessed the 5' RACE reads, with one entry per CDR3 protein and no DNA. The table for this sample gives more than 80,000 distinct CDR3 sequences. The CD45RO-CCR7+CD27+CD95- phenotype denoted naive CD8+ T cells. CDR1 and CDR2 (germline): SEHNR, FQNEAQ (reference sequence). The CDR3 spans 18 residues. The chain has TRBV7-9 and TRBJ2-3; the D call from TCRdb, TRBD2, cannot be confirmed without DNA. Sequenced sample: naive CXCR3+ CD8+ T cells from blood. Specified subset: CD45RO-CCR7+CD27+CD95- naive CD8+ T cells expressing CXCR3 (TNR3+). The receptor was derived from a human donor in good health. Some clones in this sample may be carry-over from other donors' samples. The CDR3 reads CASRESLGLAGDTDTQYF.